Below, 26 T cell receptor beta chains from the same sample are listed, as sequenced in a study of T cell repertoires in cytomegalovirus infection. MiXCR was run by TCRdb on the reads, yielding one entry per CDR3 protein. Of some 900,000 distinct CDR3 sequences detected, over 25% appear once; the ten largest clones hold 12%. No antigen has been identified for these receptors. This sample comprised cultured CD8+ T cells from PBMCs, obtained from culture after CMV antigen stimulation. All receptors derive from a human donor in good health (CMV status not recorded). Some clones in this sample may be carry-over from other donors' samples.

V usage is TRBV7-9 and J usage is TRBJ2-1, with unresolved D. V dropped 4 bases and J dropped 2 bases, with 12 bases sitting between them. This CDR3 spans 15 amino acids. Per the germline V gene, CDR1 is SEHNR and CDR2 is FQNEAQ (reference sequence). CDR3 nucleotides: TGTGCCAGCAGCTCGGTAGAACGAACCTACAATGAGCAGTTCTTC. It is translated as CASSSVERTYNEQFF.

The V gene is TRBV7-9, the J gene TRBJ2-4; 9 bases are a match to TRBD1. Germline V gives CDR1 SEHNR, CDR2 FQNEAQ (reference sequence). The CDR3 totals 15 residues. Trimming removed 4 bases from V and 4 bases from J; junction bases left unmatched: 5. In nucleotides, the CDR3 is TGTGCCAGCAGCTCAACCGGGACAGGGAAAAACATTCAGTACTTC. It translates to CASSSTGTGKNIQYF.

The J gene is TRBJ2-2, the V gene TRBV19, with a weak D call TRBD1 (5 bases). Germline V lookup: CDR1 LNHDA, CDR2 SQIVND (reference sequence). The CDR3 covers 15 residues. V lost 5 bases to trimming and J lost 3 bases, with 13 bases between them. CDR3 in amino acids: CASSHLRDHTGELFF. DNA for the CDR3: TGTGCCAGTAGTCACCTCAGGGATCACACCGGGGAGCTGTTTTTT.

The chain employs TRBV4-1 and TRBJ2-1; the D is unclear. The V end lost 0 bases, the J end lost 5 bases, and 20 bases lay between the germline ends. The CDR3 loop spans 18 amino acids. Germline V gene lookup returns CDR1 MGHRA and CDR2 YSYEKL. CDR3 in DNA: TGCGCCAGCAGCCAAGAGCCTCTGGGATTTACGAGGAACAATGAGCAGTTCTTC. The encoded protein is CASSQEPLGFTRNNEQFF.

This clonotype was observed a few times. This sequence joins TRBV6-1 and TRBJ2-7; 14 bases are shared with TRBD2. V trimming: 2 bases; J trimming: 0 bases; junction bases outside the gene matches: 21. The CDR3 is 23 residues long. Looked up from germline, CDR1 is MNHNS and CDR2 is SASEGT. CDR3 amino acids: CASSEKRGTSGGLPPALSYEQYV. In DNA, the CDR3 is TGTGCCAGCAGTGAAAAGCGGGGGACTAGCGGGGGTCTACCTCCGGCACTCTCCTACGAGCAGTACGTC.

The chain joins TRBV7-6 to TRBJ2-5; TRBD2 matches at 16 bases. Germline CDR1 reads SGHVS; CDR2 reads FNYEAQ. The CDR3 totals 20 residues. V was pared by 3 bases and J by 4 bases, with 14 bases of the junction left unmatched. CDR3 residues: CASSFRPGLAGGLYLETQYF. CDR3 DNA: TGTGCCAGCAGCTTCCGACCGGGACTAGCGGGGGGGCTTTATTTAGAGACCCAGTACTTC. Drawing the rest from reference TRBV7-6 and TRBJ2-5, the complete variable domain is GAGVSQSPRYKVTKRGQDVALRCDPISGHVSLYWYRQALGQGPEFLTYFNYEAQQDKSGLPNDRFSAERPEGSISTLTIQRTEQRDSAMYRCASSFRPGLAGGLYLETQYFGPGTRLLVL.

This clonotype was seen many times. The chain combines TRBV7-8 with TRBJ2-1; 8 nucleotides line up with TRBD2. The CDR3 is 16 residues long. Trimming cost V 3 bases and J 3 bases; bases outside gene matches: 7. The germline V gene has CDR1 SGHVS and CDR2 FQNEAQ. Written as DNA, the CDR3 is TGTGCCAGCAGCTTTTACGCGGGGGGAAACTACAATGAGCAGTTCTTC. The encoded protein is CASSFYAGGNYNEQFF. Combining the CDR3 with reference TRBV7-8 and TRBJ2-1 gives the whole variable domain GAGVSQSPRYKVAKRGQDVALRCDPISGHVSLFWYQQALGQGPEFLTYFQNEAQLDKSGLPSDRFFAERPEGSVSTLKIQRTQQEDSAVYLCASSFYAGGNYNEQFFGPGTRLTVL.

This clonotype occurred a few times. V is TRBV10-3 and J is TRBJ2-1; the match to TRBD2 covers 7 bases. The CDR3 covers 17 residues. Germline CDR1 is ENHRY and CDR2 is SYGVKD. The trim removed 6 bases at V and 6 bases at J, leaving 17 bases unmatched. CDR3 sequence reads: CAIRLASKVKGVNEQFF. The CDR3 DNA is TGTGCCATCAGACTAGCGTCCAAGGTAAAAGGGGTCAATGAGCAGTTCTTC.

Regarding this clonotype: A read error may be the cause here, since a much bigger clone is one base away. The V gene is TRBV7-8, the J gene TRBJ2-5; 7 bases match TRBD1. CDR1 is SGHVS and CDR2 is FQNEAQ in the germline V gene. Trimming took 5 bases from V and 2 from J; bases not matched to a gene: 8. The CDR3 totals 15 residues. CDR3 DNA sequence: TGTGCCAGCAGCCAACCGGGACAGACTCAAGAGACCCAGTACTTC. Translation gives CASSQPGQTQETQYF.

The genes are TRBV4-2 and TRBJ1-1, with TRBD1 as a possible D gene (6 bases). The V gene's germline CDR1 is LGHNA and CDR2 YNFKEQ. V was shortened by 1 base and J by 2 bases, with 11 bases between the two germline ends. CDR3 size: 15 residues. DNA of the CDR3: TGTGCCAGCAGCCAAGGCGGACAGCGAAACACTGAAGCTTTCTTT. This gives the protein CASSQGGQRNTEAFF.

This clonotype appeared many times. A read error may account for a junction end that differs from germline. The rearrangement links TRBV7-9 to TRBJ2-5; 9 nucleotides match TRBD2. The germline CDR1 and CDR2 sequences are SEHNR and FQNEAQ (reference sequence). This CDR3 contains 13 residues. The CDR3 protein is CASSVAGEETQYF. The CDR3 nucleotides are TGTGCCAGCAGCGTAGCGGGGGAAGAGACCCAGTACTTC.

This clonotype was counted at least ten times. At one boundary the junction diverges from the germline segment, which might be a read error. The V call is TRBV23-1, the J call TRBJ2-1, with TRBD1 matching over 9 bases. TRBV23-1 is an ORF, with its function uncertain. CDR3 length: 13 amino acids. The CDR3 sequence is CASRGTGNNEQFF. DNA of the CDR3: TGTGCCAGCAGAGGGACAGGGAACAATGAGCAGTTCTTC.

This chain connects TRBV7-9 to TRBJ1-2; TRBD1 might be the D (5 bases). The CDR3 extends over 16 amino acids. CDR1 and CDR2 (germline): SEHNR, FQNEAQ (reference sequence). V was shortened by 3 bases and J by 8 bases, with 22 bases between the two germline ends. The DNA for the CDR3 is TGTGCCAGCAGCTTCCCCCTATCAGGGCGTGCCGGGGGCTACACCTTC. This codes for CASSFPLSGRAGGYTF.

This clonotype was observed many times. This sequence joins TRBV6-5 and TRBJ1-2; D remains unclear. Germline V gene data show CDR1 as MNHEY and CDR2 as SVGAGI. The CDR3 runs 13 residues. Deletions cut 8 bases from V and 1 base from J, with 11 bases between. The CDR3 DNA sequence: TGTGCCAGCCGTCTCAGAATTAACTATGGCTACACCTTC. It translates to CASRLRINYGYTF.

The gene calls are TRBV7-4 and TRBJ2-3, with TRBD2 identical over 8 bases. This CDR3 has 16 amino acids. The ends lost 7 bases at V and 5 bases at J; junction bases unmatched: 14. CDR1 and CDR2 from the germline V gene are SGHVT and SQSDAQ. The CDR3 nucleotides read TGTGCCAGCACCCCGGGGGGGTCTAGCCGGCGAGATACGCAGTATTTT. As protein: CASTPGGSSRRDTQYF.

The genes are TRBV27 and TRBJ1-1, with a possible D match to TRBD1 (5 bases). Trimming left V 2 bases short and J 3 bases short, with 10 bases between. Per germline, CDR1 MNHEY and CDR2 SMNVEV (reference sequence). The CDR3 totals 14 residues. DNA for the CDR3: TGTGCCAGCAGTTTACCGGGGGAATACACTGAAGCTTTCTTT. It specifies CASSLPGEYTEAFF.

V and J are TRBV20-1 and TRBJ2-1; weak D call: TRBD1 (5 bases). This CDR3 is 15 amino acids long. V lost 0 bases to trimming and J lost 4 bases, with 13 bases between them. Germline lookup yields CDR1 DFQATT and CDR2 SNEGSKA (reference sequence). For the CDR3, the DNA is TGCAGTGCTAGAGAACCGGACAAGGGGTACAATGAGCAGTTCTTC. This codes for CSAREPDKGYNEQFF.

The DNA for the CDR3 is TGTGCCAGCAGTAAGGGACAATATAGCAATCAGCCCCAGCATTTT. This gives the protein CASSKGQYSNQPQHF. The chain has TRBV6-5 and TRBJ1-5; a weak D match, TRBD1 (6 bases). The CDR3 spans 15 residues. CDR1 MNHEY and CDR2 SVGAGI come from the germline V gene. Trimming stripped 5 bases from V and 0 bases from J, with 11 bases between.

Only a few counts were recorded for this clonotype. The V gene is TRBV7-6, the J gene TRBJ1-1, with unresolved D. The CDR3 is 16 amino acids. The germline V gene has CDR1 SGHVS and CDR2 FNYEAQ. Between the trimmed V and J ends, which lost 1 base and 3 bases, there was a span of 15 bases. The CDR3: CASSLGFRWADTEAFF. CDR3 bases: TGTGCCAGCAGCTTAGGCTTCAGGTGGGCGGACACTGAAGCTTTCTTT.

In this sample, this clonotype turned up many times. This CDR3 is CASSYRDAAGNTIYF. DNA of the CDR3: TGTGCCAGCAGCTACAGGGATGCTGCTGGAAACACCATATATTTT. The chain is built from TRBV7-9 and TRBJ1-3; D is perhaps TRBD1 (6 bases). This CDR3 has 15 residues. V lost 4 bases to trimming and J lost 2 bases, with 12 bases between them. Germline CDR1 and CDR2: SEHNR and FQNEAQ (reference sequence).

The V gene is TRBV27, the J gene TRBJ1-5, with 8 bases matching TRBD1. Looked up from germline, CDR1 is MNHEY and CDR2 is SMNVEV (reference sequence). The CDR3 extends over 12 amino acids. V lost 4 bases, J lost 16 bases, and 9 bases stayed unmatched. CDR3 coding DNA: TGTGCCAGCAGTTCCACACAGGGGGATAGCCATTTT. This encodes CASSSTQGDSHF.

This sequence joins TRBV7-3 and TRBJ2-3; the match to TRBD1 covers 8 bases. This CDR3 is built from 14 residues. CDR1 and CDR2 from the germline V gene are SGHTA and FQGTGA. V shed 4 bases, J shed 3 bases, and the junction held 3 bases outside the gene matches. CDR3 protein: CASSSNRGTDTQYF. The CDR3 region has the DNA TGTGCCAGCAGCTCCAACAGGGGGACAGATACGCAGTATTTT.

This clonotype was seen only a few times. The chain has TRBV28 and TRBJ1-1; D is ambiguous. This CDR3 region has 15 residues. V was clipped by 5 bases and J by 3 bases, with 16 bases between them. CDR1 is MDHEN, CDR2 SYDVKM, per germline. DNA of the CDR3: TGTGCCAGCAGTGCCTCCTATAGTGGAGACACTGAAGCTTTCTTT. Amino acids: CASSASYSGDTEAFF.

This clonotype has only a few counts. The CDR3 bases are TGTGCCAGCAGTTTCGGGAGTCCACCCCTCCACTTT. Residues: CASSFGSPPLHF. The chain recombines TRBV28 with TRBJ1-6; no reliable D call. Trimming removed 3 bases from V and 11 bases from J, with 8 bases in between. Germline values: CDR1 MDHEN, CDR2 SYDVKM. This CDR3 has 12 residues.

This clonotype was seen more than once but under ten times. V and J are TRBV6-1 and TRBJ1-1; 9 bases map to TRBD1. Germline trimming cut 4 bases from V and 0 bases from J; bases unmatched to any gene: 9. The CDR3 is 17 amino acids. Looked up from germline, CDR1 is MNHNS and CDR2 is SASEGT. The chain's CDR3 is CASSAQGAAGLNTEAFF. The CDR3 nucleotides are TGTGCCAGCAGTGCACAGGGGGCTGCAGGTTTGAACACTGAAGCTTTCTTT.

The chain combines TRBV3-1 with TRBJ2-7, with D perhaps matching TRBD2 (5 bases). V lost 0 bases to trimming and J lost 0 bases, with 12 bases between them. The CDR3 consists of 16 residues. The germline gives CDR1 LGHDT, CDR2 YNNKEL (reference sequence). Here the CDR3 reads CASSQDKRALSYEQYF. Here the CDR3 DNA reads TGTGCCAGCAGCCAAGATAAGAGGGCCCTCTCCTACGAGCAGTACTTC.